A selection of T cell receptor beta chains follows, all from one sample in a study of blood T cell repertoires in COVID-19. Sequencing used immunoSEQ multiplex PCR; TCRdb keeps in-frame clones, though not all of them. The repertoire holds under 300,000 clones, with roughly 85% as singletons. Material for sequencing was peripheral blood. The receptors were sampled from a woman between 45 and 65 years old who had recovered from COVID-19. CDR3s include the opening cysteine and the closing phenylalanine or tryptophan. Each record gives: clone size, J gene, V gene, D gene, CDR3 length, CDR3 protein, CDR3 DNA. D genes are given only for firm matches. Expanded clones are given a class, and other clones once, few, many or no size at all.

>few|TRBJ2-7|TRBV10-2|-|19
CASSESRLAYGPSSYEQYF
TGCGCCAGCAGTGAGTCCCGCCTAGCGTATGGACCTAGCTCCTACGAGCAGTACTTC
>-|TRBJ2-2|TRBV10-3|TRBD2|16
CAISESASGGNGELFF
TGTGCCATCAGTGAGTCGGCTAGCGGGGGGAACGGGGAGCTGTTTTTT
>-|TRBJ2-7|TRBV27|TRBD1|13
CASGVRDSYEQYF
TGTGCCAGCGGTGTAAGGGACAGCTACGAGCAGTACTTC
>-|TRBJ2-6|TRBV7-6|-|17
CASSFRQAFSGANVLTF
TGTGCCAGCAGCTTCCGCCAAGCTTTCTCTGGGGCCAACGTCCTGACTTTC
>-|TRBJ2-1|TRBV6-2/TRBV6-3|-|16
CASSSRGLGARSEQFF
TGTGCCAGCAGCTCACGCGGCCTTGGGGCGCGAAGTGAGCAGTTCTTC
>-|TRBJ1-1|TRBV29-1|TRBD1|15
CSVVPGQGISTEAFF
TGCAGCGTCGTCCCGGGACAGGGGATCAGCACTGAAGCTTTCTTT
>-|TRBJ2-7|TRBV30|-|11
CAWSVMYEQYF
TGTGCCTGGAGTGTTATGTACGAGCAGTACTTC
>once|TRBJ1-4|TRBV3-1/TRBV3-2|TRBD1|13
CASRAGGIEKLFF
TGTGCCAGCAGGGCAGGGGGGATTGAAAAACTGTTTTTT
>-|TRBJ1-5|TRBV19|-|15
CASIPHDRPDQPQHF
TGTGCCAGTATCCCACACGACAGGCCCGATCAGCCCCAGCATTTT
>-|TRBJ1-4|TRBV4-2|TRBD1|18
CASSQDAGQGHANEKLFF
TGTGCCAGCAGCCAAGATGCGGGACAGGGGCATGCTAATGAAAAACTGTTTTTT
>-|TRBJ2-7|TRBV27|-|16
CASSLSAGDTPYEQYF
TGTGCCAGCAGTTTATCGGCCGGGGATACTCCCTACGAGCAGTACTTC
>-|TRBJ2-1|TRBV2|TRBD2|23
CASSGPDRHPGTSGRQTNNEQFF
TGTGCCAGCAGTGGGCCTGATCGACACCCCGGGACTAGCGGGAGGCAAACTAACAATGAGCAGTTCTTC
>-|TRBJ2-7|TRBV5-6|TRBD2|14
CASSWGLASYEQYF
TGTGCCAGCAGCTGGGGACTAGCTTCGTACGAGCAGTACTTC
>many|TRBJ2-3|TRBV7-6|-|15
CASSLGRSSTDTQYF
TGTGCCAGCAGCTTAGGGAGATCTAGCACAGATACGCAGTATTTT
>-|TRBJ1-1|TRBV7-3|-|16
CASSLQGLVGNTEAFF
TGTGCCAGCAGCTTACAGGGGCTAGTGGGGAACACTGAAGCTTTCTTT
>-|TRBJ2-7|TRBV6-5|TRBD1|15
CASSYSGQVSYEQYF
TGTGCCAGCAGTTACTCGGGACAGGTCTCCTACGAGCAGTACTTC
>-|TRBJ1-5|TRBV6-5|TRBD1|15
CASVWTGGSNQPQHF
TGTGCCAGCGTTTGGACAGGGGGTAGCAATCAGCCCCAGCATTTT
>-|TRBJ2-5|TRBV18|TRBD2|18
CASSPNHLAGGQGETQYF
TGTGCCAGCTCACCAAACCACCTAGCGGGAGGCCAGGGAGAGACCCAGTACTTC
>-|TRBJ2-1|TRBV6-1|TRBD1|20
CASSAAGTGVSGRSYNEQFF
TGTGCCAGCAGTGCCGCCGGGACAGGGGTTTCGGGGCGGTCCTACAATGAGCAGTTCTTC
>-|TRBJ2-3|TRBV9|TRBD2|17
CASSVVGLAGGKDTQYF
TGTGCCAGCAGCGTAGTCGGCCTAGCGGGGGGGAAGGATACGCAGTATTTT
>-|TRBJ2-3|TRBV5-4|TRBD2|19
CASSPRTSGGGIRADTQYF
TGTGCCAGCAGCCCTAGGACTAGCGGGGGAGGAATCCGGGCAGATACGCAGTATTTT
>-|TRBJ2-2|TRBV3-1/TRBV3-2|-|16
CASSPVGTQNTGELFF
TGTGCCAGCAGCCCAGTAGGGACTCAGAACACCGGGGAGCTGTTTTTT
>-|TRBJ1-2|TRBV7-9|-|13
CASSFIQEGGYTF
TGTGCCAGCAGCTTTATACAGGAGGGTGGCTACACCTTC